Detailed here is one T cell receptor (beta chain). The sample is drawn from a study of blood T cell repertoires in COVID-19. Overall study: T cells, B-cell-depleted T cells, or PBMCs supplied cDNA or gDNA.

TCRdb's table, derived via immunoSEQ multiplex PCR, lists solely in-frame clones and lacks some. Of under 250,000 clones in the sample, over 65% were seen once. Sequenced material: peripheral blood. This clonotype was obtained from a woman in her 70s with active or convalescent COVID-19.

CDR3 sequence (DNA): TGCAGCGTTTCCCGACTAGCGGAGTACCAAGAGACCCAGTACTTC. This encodes CSVSRLAEYQETQYF. The chain recombines TRBV29-1 with TRBJ2-5; 9 bases fit TRBD2. The V gene's germline CDR1 is SQVTM and CDR2 ANQGSEA. The CDR3 loop spans 15 amino acids. After removal of 5 bases from V and 0 bases from J, the junction contained 7 bases not matched to a gene.